The clone carrying this T cell receptor beta chain was observed a single time. CDR1 is MDHEN, CDR2 SYDVKM, per germline. V was trimmed by 6 bases and J by 0 bases, leaving 9 bases between them. The CDR3 runs to 15 residues. The data originate from a study of cytomegalovirus exposure and HLA in healthy donors. Libraries were prepared by immunoSEQ multiplex PCR; TCRdb keeps only in-frame clonotypes and omits some of them. The sample consists of roughly 300,000 clones, around nine tenths of them appearing once. Material: PBMCs. This chain connects TRBV28 to TRBJ1-6; D is unresolved. The source is a woman between 18 and 30 years old in good health and CMV-seronegative. DNA for the CDR3: TGTGCCAGCAGCCTGTCCGGCTCCTATAATTCACCCCTCCACTTT. Translated, it gives CASSLSGSYNSPLHF.